Detailed here is one TCR beta chain. Antigen specificity is unknown. There are 17 residues in the CDR3. Germline CDR1 reads SGHDT; CDR2 reads YYEEEE. V lost 0 bases to trimming and J lost 0 bases; unmatched junction nucleotides: 7. This specimen comes from a study of cytomegalovirus exposure and HLA in healthy donors. Study-wide background: Earlier findings included about 120 million unique TCR beta sequences obtained from 150 million to 200 million T cells.

Study outcomes and limitations: Reports credit the classifier with highly specific, highly sensitive diagnosis of cytomegalovirus status.

Primers included in the PCR were 60 Vbeta and 13 Jbeta primers. The repertoire was sequenced with immunoSEQ multiplex PCR; TCRdb's copy has only in-frame clones and lacks some. The sample lists some 170,000 clones; about 80% were seen once. The source material was PBMCs. This chain connects TRBV5-6 to TRBJ2-3; 7 bases are shared with TRBD2. The sequence came from a man aged 40-55 years in good health and CMV-seropositive. As DNA, the CDR3 is TGTGCCAGCAGCTTGGCCAGTCTAGCGGCTAGCACAGATACGCAGTATTTT. This translates into CASSLASLAASTDTQYF.